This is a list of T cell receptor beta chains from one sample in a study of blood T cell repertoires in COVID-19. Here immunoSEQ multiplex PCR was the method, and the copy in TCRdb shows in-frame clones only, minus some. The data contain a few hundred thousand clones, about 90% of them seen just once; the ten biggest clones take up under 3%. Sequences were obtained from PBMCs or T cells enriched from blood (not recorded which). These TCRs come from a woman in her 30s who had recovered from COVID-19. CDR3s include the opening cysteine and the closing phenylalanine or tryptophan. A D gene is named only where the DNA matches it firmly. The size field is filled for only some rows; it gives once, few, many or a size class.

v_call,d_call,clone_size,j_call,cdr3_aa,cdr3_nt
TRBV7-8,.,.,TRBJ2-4,CASSPIRTELAKNIQYF,TGTGCCAGCAGCCCAATTAGGACAGAGCTAGCCAAAAACATTCAGTACTTC
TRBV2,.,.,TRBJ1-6,CASSDQGSPHSPLHF,TGTGCCAGCAGCGACCAGGGCTCCCCCCATTCACCCCTCCACTTT
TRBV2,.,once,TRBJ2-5,CASSEALGQGLETQYF,TGTGCCAGCAGTGAAGCGCTTGGGCAGGGGTTGGAGACCCAGTACTTC
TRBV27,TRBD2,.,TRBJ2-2,CASSTRGSGSSFGTGELFF,TGTGCCAGCAGTACCCGCGGTAGCGGGAGTAGCTTCGGCACCGGGGAGCTGTTTTTT
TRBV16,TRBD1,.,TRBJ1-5,CASSQSGQGNQPQHF,TGTGCCAGCAGCCAATCGGGACAGGGCAATCAGCCCCAGCATTTT
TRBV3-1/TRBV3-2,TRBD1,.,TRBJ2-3,CASSQFRDRGPDTQYF,TGTGCCAGCAGCCAATTCCGGGACAGGGGCCCCGATACGCAGTATTTT
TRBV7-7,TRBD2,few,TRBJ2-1,CASSPGLAGSNEQFF,TGTGCTAGCAGCCCCGGACTAGCGGGCAGCAATGAGCAGTTCTTC
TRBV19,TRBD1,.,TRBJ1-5,CASTRTGTSNQPQHF,TGTGCCAGTACACGGACAGGGACTAGCAATCAGCCCCAGCATTTT
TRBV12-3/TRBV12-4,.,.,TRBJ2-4,CASSLQGLNIQYF,TGTGCCAGCAGTTTACAGGGGCTGAACATTCAGTACTTC
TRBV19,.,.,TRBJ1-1,CASSVQVKTEAFF,TGTGCCAGTAGTGTGCAGGTGAAAACTGAAGCTTTCTTT
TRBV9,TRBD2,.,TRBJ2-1,CASSRGGGSNEQFF,TGTGCCAGCAGCCGCGGCGGGGGATCCAATGAGCAGTTCTTC
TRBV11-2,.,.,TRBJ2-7,CASSLEVGGLYEQYF,TGTGCCAGCAGCTTAGAGGTAGGGGGTCTATACGAGCAGTACTTC
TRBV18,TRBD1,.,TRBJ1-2,CASSRDLDRVDGYTF,TGTGCCAGCTCACGAGACCTGGACAGGGTAGACGGCTACACCTTC
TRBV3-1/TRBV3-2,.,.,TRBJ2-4,CASSQVGGAENIQYF,TGTGCCAGCAGCCAAGTTGGGGGGGCAGAAAACATTCAGTACTTC
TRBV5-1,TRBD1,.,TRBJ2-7,CASSTGTGSYEQYF,TGCGCCAGCAGCACCGGGACAGGGAGCTACGAGCAGTACTTC
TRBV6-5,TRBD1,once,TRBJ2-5,CASSSGQGGETQYF,TGTGCCAGCAGCTCTGGACAGGGCGGCGAGACCCAGTACTTC
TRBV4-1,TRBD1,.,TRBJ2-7,CASSFPGQAYEQYF,TGCGCCAGCAGCTTCCCGGGACAGGCTTACGAGCAGTACTTC
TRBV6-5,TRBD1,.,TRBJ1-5,CASTPDRDGQPQHF,TGTGCCAGCACCCCGGACAGGGATGGGCAGCCCCAGCATTTT
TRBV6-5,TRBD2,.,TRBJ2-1,CASSYQLAADEQFF,TGTGCCAGCAGTTACCAACTAGCGGCCGACGAGCAGTTCTTC
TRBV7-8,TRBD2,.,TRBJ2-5,CASSLSGGWGETQYF,TGTGCCAGCAGCCTTAGCGGGGGCTGGGGGGAGACCCAGTACTTC
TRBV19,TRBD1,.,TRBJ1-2,CASSPRDRPGDGYTF,TGTGCCAGTAGTCCACGGGACAGGCCTGGGGATGGCTACACCTTC
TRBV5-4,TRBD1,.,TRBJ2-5,CASSFMGQGEETQYF,TGTGCCAGCAGCTTTATGGGACAGGGGGAAGAGACCCAGTACTTC
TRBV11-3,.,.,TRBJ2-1,CASCLAYYHEQFF,TGTGCCAGCTGCCTAGCTTATTATCATGAGCAGTTCTTC
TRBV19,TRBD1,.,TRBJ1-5,CASSRARTGYNQPQHF,TGTGCCAGTAGTAGGGCCCGGACAGGCTACAATCAGCCCCAGCATTTT
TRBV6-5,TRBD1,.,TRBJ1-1,CASRLQGVDTEAFF,TGTGCCAGCAGATTACAGGGGGTGGACACTGAAGCTTTCTTT
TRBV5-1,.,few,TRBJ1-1,CASSLGAPNTEAFF,TGCGCCAGCAGCTTGGGGGCTCCCAACACTGAAGCTTTCTTT
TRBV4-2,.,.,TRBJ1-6,CASSQDLGQEGNSPLHF,TGTGCCAGCAGCCAAGATCTCGGGCAGGAGGGGAATTCACCCCTCCACTTT
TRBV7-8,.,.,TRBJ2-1,CASSLTGYSGTSYNEQFF,TGTGCCAGCAGCTTAACAGGGTACTCAGGTACCTCCTACAATGAGCAGTTCTTC
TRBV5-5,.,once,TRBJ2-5,CASSLGPGIQETQYF,TGTGCCAGCAGCTTGGGGCCAGGAATACAAGAGACCCAGTACTTC
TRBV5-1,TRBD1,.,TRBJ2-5,CASSSRDRGRETQYF,TGCGCCAGCAGCTCACGGGACAGGGGGCGAGAGACCCAGTACTTC
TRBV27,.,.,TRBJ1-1,CASSSPRNTEAFF,TGTGCCAGCAGTTCGCCGAGGAACACTGAAGCTTTCTTT
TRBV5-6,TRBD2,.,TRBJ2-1,CASSLTSGESSYNEQFF,TGTGCCAGCAGCTTAACTAGCGGTGAAAGCTCCTACAATGAGCAGTTCTTC
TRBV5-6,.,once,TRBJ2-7,CASSLTRYEQYF,TGTGCCAGCAGCTTGACGAGGTACGAGCAGTACTTC
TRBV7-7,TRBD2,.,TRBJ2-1,CASSLALAGTREQFF,TGTGCTAGCAGCTTAGCGCTAGCGGGGACCCGTGAGCAGTTCTTC
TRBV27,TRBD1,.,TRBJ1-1,CASSRGQFLNTEAFF,TGTGCCAGCAGTAGGGGACAGTTCTTGAACACTGAAGCTTTCTTT
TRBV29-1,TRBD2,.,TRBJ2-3,CSGRLAGTDTQYF,TGCAGCGGTCGACTAGCCGGCACAGATACGCAGTATTTT
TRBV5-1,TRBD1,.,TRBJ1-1,CASSSPNRGSTEAFF,TGCGCCAGCAGCTCTCCAAACAGGGGGAGTACTGAAGCTTTCTTT
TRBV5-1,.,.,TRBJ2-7,CASSSGLHYEQYF,TGCGCCAGCAGCTCGGGACTCCACTACGAGCAGTACTTC
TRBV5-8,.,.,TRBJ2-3,CASSLGSQTSTDTQYF,TGTGCCAGCAGCTTGGGCAGTCAGACTAGCACAGATACGCAGTATTTT
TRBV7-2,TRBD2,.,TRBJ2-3,CASSRGGSYGTDTQYF,TGTGCCAGCAGCCGGGGAGGGTCGTATGGCACAGATACGCAGTATTTT
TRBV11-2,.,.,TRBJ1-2,CASRPPGGYGYTF,TGTGCCAGCAGACCCCCGGGGGGCTATGGCTACACCTTC
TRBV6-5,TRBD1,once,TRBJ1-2,CASSLTGRSYGYTF,TGTGCCAGCAGCTTGACAGGGCGGTCCTATGGCTACACCTTC
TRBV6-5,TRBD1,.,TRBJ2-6,CASSTQGTGANVLTF,TGTGCCAGCAGCACACAGGGGACTGGGGCCAACGTCCTGACTTTC
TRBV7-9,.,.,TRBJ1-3,CASSLGTVSGNTIYF,TGTGCCAGCAGCTTAGGGACAGTCTCTGGAAACACCATATATTTT
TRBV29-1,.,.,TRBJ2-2,CSVVRGAGGELFF,TGCAGCGTTGTACGAGGTGCTGGCGGGGAGCTGTTTTTT
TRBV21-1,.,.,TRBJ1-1,CASSIEGAEAFF,TGTGCCAGCAGCATTGAGGGGGCTGAAGCTTTCTTT